The rows below give T cell receptor beta chains drawn from one sample of a study of T cells in Graves' hyperthyroidism and ophthalmopathy. TCRdb itself ran the multiplex PCR reads through MiXCR, one entry per CDR3 protein. The sample yields a few hundred thousand distinct CDR3 sequences, about a sixth seen once. Specimen: blood. These receptors were taken from a young woman with Graves' hyperthyroidism that later progressed to Graves' ophthalmopathy. Each CDR3 is given with its conserved first and last residue.

v_call | cdr3_aa
TRBV2 | CASSEQFAGSSYNEQFF
TRBV14 | CASAHSGGTGELFF
TRBV20-1 | CSAMPGQLFDTEAFF
TRBV5-1 | CASSLAGLADGELFF
TRBV20-1 | CSASSRRENEQFF
TRBV10-2 | CASSDSDSPLHF
TRBV6-5 | CASSYGGQAPEQYF
TRBV18 | CASSPPVAGDYTDTQYF
TRBV29-1 | CSGALGTGYGYTF
TRBV20-1 | CSALQGEAQPQHF
TRBV29-1 | CSVDLGLAGGGDTQYF